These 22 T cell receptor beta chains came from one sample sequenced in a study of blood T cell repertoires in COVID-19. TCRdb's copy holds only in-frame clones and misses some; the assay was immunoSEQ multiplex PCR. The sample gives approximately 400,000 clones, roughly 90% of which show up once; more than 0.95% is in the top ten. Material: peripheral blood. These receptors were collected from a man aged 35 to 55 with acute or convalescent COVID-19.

The CDR3 nucleotides are TGTGCCACCAGCATACAGGGGACAGATACGCAGTATTTT. Amino acids: CATSIQGTDTQYF. This chain connects TRBV15 to TRBJ2-3; 7 bases line up with TRBD1. The CDR3 is 13 residues long. CDR1 and CDR2 from the germline V gene are LNHNV and YYDKDF (reference sequence). V shed 4 bases and J 3 bases; nucleotides not matched to a gene: 1.

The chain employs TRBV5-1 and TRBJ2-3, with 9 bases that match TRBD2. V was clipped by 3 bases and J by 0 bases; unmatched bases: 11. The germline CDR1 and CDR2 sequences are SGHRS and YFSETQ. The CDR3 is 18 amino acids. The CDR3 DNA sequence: TGCGCCAGCAGCTCGGGAACTAGCGGGTGGGGTAGCACAGATACGCAGTATTTT. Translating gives CASSSGTSGWGSTDTQYF. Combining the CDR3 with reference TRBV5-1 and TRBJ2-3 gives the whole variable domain KAGVTQTPRYLIKTRGQQVTLSCSPISGHRSVSWYQQTPGQGLQFLFEYFSETQRNKGNFPGRFSGRQFSNSRSEMNVSTLELGDSALYLCASSSGTSGWGSTDTQYFGPGTRLTVL.

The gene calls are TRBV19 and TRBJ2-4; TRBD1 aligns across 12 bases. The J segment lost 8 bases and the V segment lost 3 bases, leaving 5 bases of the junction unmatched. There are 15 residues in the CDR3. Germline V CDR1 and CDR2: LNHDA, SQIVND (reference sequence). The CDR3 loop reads CASSIGTGGGYIQYF. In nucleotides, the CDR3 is TGTGCCAGTAGTATTGGGACAGGGGGCGGGTACATTCAGTACTTC.

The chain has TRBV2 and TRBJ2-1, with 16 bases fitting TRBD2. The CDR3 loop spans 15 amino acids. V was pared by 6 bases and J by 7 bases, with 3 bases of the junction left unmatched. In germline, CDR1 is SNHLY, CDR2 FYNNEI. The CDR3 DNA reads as TGTGCCAGCAGAGGGACTAGCGGGGGGGAAAATGAGCAGTTCTTC. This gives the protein CASRGTSGGENEQFF. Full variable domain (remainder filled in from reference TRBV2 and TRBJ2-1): EPEVTQTPSHQVTQMGQEVILRCVPISNHLYFYWYRQILGQKVEFLVSFYNNEISEKSEIFDDQFSVERPDGSNFTLKIRSTKLEDSAMYFCASRGTSGGENEQFFGPGTRLTVL.

CDR3 sequence reads: CASSSWGVNTDTQYF. CDR3 in DNA: TGTGCCAGCAGCTCTTGGGGAGTAAACACAGATACGCAGTATTTT. The genes are TRBV9 and TRBJ2-3; D might be TRBD2 (5 bases). V gave up 4 bases and J gave up 2 bases, with 14 bases separating them. The CDR3 totals 15 residues. The germline V gene has CDR1 SGDLS and CDR2 YYNGEE.

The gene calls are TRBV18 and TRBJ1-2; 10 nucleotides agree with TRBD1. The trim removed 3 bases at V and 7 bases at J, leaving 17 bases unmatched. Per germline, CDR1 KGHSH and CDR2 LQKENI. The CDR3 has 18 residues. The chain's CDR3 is CASSPYGTGVVVGPGYTF. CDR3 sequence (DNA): TGTGCCAGCTCACCGTACGGGACAGGGGTTGTAGTGGGGCCTGGCTACACCTTC.

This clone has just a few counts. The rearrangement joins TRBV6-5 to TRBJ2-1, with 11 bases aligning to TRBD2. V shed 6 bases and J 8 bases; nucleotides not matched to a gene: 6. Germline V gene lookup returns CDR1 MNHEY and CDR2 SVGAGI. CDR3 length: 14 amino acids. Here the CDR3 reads CASRDPSGRHEQFF. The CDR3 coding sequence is TGTGCCAGCAGGGACCCTAGCGGGAGGCATGAGCAGTTCTTC.

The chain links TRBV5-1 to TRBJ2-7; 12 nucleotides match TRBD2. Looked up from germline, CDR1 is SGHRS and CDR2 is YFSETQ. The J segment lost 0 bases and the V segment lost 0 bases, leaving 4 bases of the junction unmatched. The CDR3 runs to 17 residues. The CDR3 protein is CASSLALAGGFSYEQYF. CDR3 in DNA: TGCGCCAGCAGCTTGGCTCTAGCGGGGGGGTTCTCCTACGAGCAGTACTTC.

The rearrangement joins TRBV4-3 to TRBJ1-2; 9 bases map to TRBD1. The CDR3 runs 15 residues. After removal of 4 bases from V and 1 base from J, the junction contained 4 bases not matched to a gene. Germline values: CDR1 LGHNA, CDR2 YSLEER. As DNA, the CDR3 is TGCGCCAGCAGCCCTAGACAGGGGGTTAACTATGGCTACACCTTC. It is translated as CASSPRQGVNYGYTF.

The CDR3 region has the DNA TGTGCCATCAGTGAGTCGTGGGGGGCTGAAGCTTTCTTT. Its protein is CAISESWGAEAFF. V usage is TRBV10-3 and J usage is TRBJ1-1; D is possibly TRBD1 (5 bases). CDR1 is ENHRY and CDR2 is SYGVKD in the germline V gene. V dropped 0 bases and J dropped 6 bases, with 8 bases sitting between them. The length of the CDR3 is 13 residues.

This CDR3 reads CASSASGRATDTQYF. DNA of the CDR3: TGTGCCAGCAGCGCGAGCGGGAGGGCCACAGATACGCAGTATTTT. The V gene is TRBV9, the J gene TRBJ2-3; 10 bases line up with TRBD2. The junction had 3 bases not matched to a gene; V was cut back by 3 bases and J by 2 bases. Germline V gene sequence: CDR1 SGDLS, CDR2 YYNGEE. CDR3 size: 15 residues.

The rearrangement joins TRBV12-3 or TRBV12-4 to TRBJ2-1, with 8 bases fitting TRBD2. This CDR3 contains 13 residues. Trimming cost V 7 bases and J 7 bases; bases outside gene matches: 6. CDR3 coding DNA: TGTGCCAGCATAACGGGACTAGGAAATGAGCAGTTCTTC. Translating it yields CASITGLGNEQFF.

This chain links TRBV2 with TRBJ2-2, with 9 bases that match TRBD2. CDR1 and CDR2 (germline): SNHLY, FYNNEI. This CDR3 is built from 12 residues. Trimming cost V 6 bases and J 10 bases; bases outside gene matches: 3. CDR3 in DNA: TGTGCCAGCAGCTCTAGCGGGGTGGAGCTGTTTTTT. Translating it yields CASSSSGVELFF.

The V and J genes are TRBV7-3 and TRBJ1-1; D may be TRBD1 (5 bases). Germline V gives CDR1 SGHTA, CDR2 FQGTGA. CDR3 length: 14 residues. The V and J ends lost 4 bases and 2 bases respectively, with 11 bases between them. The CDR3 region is CASSSWGLNTEAFF. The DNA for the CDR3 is TGTGCCAGCAGCTCCTGGGGCCTTAACACTGAAGCTTTCTTT.

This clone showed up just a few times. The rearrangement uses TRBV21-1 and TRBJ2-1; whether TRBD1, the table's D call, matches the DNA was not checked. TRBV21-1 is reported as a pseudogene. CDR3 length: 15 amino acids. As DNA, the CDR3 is TGTGCCAGCAGCAAATTTATGGCAGTCTACAATGAGCAGTTCTTC. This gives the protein CASSKFMAVYNEQFF.

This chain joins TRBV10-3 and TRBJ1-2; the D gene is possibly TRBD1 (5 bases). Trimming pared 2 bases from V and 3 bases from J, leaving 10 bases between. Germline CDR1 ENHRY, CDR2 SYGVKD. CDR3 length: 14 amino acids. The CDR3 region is CAISEVGEDYGYTF. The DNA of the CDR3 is TGTGCCATCAGTGAGGTGGGGGAGGACTATGGCTACACCTTC.

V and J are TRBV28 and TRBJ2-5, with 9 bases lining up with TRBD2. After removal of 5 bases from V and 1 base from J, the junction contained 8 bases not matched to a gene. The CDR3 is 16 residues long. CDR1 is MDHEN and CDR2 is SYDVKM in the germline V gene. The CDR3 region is CASSRRAGGVQETQYF. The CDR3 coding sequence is TGTGCCAGCAGTCGGCGGGCGGGGGGGGTCCAAGAGACCCAGTACTTC.

The CDR3 nucleotides are TGTGCCAGCAGCTCCGGGAGCGGGGGCAGCTCCTACAATGAGCAGTTCTTC. As protein: CASSSGSGGSSYNEQFF. The V gene is TRBV5-4, the J gene TRBJ2-1, with 8 bases aligning to TRBD2. Germline loops: CDR1 SGHNT, CDR2 YYREEE (reference sequence). The CDR3 is made up of 17 amino acids. V trimming: 3 bases; J trimming: 0 bases; junction bases outside the gene matches: 8.

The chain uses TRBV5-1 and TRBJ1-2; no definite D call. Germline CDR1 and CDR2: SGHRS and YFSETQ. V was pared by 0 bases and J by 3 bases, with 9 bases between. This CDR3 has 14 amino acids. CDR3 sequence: CASSLAIEYYGYTF. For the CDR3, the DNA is TGCGCCAGCAGCTTGGCAATAGAGTACTATGGCTACACCTTC.

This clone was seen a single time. This chain's CDR3 is CASSQESSGSGELFF. The CDR3 DNA follows: TGTGCCAGCAGCCAAGAATCTAGCGGGTCTGGGGAGCTGTTTTTT. This chain joins TRBV4-2 and TRBJ2-2; 8 positions match TRBD2. Germline V gene lookup returns CDR1 LGHNA and CDR2 YNFKEQ. The CDR3 extends over 15 amino acids. The V segment lost 0 bases and the J segment 8 bases; nucleotides outside the gene matches: 5.

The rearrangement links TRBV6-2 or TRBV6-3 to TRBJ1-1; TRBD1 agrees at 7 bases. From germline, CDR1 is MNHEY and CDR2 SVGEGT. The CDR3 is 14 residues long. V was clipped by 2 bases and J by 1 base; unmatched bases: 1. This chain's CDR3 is CASSYRTGNTEAFF. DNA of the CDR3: TGTGCCAGCAGTTACCGGACAGGGAACACTGAAGCTTTCTTT.

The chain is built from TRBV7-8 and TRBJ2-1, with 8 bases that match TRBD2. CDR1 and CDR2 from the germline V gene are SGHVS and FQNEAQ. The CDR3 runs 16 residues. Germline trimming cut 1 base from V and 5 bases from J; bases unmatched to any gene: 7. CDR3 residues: CASSLELAGIHNEQFF. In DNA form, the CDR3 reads TGTGCCAGCAGCTTAGAATTAGCGGGGATCCACAATGAGCAGTTCTTC.